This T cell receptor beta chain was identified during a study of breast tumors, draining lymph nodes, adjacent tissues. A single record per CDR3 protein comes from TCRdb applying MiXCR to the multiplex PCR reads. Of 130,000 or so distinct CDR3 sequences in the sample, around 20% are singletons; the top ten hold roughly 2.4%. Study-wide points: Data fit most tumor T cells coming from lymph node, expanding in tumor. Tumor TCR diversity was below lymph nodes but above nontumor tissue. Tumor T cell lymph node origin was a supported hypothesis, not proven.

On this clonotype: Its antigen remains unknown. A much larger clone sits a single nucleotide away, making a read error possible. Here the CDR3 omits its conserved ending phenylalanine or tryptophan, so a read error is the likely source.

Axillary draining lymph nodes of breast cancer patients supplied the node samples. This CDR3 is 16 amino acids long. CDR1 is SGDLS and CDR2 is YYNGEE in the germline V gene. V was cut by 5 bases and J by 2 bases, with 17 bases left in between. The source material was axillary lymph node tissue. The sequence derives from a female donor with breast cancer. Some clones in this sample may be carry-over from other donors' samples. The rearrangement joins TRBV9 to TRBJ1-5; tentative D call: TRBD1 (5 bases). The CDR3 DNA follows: TGTGCCAGCAGTTTAGAGACAGTGAAGCGCAATCAGCCCCAGCATGTT. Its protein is CASSLETVKRNQPQHV.